The 10 T cell receptor beta chains reported below all come from one sample, sequenced in a study of beta chain features in type 1 diabetes. Study conclusions and caveats: Across all four CD4+ subsets, people with type 1 diabetes showed modestly shorter TCRB CDR3s.

Since all of the isolated RNA was reverse transcribed, expressed TCRB transcripts were what got sequenced. Generated by immunoSEQ multiplex PCR, the TCRdb table keeps only in-frame clones and is missing some. Counted here are about 280,000 clones, 15% occurring once; the ten biggest clones make up 0.015% to 0.019%. No antigen is known for these receptors. Sequenced: naive CD4+ T cells from blood. The receptors come from a man aged 18-30 years with type 1 diabetes.

This rearrangement joins TRBV5-8 to TRBJ2-5, with D maybe TRBD1 (5 bases). Germline V gene sequence: CDR1 SGHTS, CDR2 YDEGEE. The CDR3 sequence is 16 residues long. Trimming removed 0 bases from V and 0 bases from J, with 12 bases in between. The DNA for the CDR3 is TGTGCCAGCAGCTTGGCCAGGGTAGTTTACCAAGAGACCCAGTACTTC. Its protein is CASSLARVVYQETQYF.

This clone was picked up a small number of times. The CDR3 is CASSDLDRADTGELFF. The CDR3 DNA is TGTGCCAGCAGTGACCTCGACAGGGCGGACACCGGGGAGCTGTTTTTT. V and J are TRBV25-1 and TRBJ2-2, with 7 bases identical to TRBD1. Germline V gene data show CDR1 as MGHDK and CDR2 as SYGVNS. The CDR3 totals 16 residues. The junction had 7 bases not matched to a gene; V was cut back by 3 bases and J by 3 bases.

This clone turned up a few times. The chain combines TRBV27 with TRBJ2-3; D not resolved. The CDR3 has 12 residues. Germline V gives CDR1 MNHEY, CDR2 SMNVEV (reference sequence). The V and J ends lost 2 bases and 5 bases respectively, with 5 bases between them. For the CDR3, the DNA is TGTGCCAGCAGTTTAAACGGAGATACGCAGTATTTT. This encodes CASSLNGDTQYF.

This sequence joins TRBV5-1 and TRBJ2-1, with D maybe TRBD1 (6 bases). V was pared by 2 bases and J by 6 bases, with 9 bases between. Germline V gives CDR1 SGHRS, CDR2 YFSETQ. This CDR3 spans 13 amino acids. The CDR3 loop reads CASSLVRGNEQFF. CDR3 nucleotide sequence: TGCGCCAGCAGCTTAGTCAGGGGCAATGAGCAGTTCTTC.

This clone turned up a few times. The rearrangement joins TRBV30 to TRBJ1-1, with TRBD1 as a possible D gene (5 bases). Trimming removed 5 bases at V and 6 bases at J, with 16 bases between. This CDR3 contains 13 residues. Germline V gene sequence: CDR1 GTSNPN, CDR2 SVGIG (reference sequence). The CDR3 sequence is CAWRIGGISEAFF. CDR3 DNA: TGTGCCTGGCGCATTGGGGGGATATCTGAAGCTTTCTTT.

The J gene is TRBJ1-1, the V gene TRBV5-1; a weak D match, TRBD1 (5 bases). The V gene lost 0 bases and the J gene lost 2 bases, with 8 bases spanning the gap. CDR1 is SGHRS, CDR2 YFSETQ, per germline. The CDR3 contains 14 residues. CDR3 in amino acids: CASSLADSNTEAFF. As DNA, the CDR3 is TGCGCCAGCAGCTTGGCCGACAGTAACACTGAAGCTTTCTTT.

V usage is TRBV10-3 and J usage is TRBJ2-1; 13 nucleotides match TRBD2. Germline V gives CDR1 ENHRY, CDR2 SYGVKD. The CDR3 spans 16 residues. V lost 0 bases and J lost 8; bases outside the gene matches: 4. Written as DNA, the CDR3 is TGTGCCATCAGTGAGTCGAGGACTAGCGGGAGCCATGAGCAGTTCTTC. This sequence encodes CAISESRTSGSHEQFF.

V and J are TRBV6-5 and TRBJ2-7; 7 nucleotides agree with TRBD1. J was trimmed by 9 bases and V by 4 bases; bases with no gene match: 18. Germline-derived CDR1 and CDR2 are MNHEY and SVGAGI. The length of the CDR3 is 16 residues. The CDR3 DNA follows: TGTGCCAGCAGTTCCACGGGAACAGGGGTCCCCCTCGGGCAGTACTTC. Its translation is CASSSTGTGVPLGQYF.

This clone was picked up a small number of times. V and J are TRBV29-1 and TRBJ2-7; D not resolved. Trimming cost V 6 bases and J 0 bases, with 15 bases left between them. The CDR3 is 14 amino acids. The germline V gene encodes CDR1 SQVTM and CDR2 ANQGSEA. The CDR3 coding sequence is TGCAGCGTCAAGAGCCGGGTTAGCTCCTACGAGCAGTACTTC. It specifies CSVKSRVSSYEQYF.

This clone was seen more than once but under ten times. The chain employs TRBV5-6 and TRBJ1-1; the match to TRBD1 covers 7 bases. The trim removed 4 bases at V and 6 bases at J, leaving 9 bases unmatched. The CDR3 has 14 residues. In germline, CDR1 is SGHDT, CDR2 YYEEEE. CDR3 DNA sequence: TGTGCCAGCAGCCCTTTGCGACAGGGTCCTGAAGCTTTCTTT. Translating gives CASSPLRQGPEAFF.